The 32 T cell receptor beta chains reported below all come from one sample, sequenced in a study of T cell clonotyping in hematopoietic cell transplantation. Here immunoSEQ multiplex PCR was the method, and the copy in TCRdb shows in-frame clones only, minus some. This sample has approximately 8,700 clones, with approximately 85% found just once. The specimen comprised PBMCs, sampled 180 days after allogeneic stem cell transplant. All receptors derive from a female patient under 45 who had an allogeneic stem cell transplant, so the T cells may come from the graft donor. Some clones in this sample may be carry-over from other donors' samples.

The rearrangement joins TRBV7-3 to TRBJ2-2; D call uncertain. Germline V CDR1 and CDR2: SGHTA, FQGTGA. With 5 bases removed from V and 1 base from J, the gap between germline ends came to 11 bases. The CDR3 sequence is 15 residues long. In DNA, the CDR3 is TGTGCCAGCAGCCAACAAACAATGAACACCGGGGAGCTGTTTTTT. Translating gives CASSQQTMNTGELFF.

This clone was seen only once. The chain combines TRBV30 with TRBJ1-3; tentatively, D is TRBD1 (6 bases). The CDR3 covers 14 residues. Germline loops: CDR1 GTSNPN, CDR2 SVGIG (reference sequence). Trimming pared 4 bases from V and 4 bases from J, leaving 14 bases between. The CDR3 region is CAWNSQGRGNTIYF. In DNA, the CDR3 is TGTGCCTGGAATTCTCAGGGGAGAGGAAACACCATATATTTT.

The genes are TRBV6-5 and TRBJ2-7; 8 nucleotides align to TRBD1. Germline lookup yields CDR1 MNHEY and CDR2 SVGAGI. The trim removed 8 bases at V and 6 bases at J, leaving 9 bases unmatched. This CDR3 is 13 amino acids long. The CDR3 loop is CASHSTGEVEQYF. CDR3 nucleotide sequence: TGTGCCAGCCATTCGACAGGGGAGGTCGAGCAGTACTTC.

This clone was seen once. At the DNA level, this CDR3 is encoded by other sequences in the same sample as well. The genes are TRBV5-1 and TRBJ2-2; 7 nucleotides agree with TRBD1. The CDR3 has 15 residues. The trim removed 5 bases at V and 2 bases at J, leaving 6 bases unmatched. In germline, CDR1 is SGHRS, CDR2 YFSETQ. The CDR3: CASRLSGGNTGELFF. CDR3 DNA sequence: TGCGCCAGCAGATTGTCAGGGGGTAACACCGGGGAGCTGTTTTTT.

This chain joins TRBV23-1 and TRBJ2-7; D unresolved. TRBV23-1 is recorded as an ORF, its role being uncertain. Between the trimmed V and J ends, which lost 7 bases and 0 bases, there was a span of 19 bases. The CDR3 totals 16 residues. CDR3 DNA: TGCGCCAGCACCCCGAGGCCGGGCCCATACTCCTACGAGCAGTACTTC. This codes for CASTPRPGPYSYEQYF.

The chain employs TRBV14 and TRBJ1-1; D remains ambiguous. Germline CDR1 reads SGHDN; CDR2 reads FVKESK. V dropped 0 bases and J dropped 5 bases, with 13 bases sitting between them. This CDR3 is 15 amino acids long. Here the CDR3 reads CASSQDRLFGTEAFF. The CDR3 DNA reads TGTGCCAGCAGCCAAGACCGACTTTTCGGGACTGAAGCTTTCTTT.

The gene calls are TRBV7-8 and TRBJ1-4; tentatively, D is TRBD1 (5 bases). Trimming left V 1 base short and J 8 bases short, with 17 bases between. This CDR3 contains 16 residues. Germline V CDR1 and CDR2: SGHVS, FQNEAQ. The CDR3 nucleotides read TGTGCCAGCAGCTTAGGAGGGGCGGGGTCGGGGGAAAAACTGTTTTTT. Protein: CASSLGGAGSGEKLFF.

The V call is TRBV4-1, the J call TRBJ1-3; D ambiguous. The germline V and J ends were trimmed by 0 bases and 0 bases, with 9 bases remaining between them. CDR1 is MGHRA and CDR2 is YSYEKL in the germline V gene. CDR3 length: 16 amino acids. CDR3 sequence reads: CASSQDTGLSGNTIYF. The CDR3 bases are TGCGCCAGCAGCCAAGATACCGGACTCTCTGGAAACACCATATATTTT.

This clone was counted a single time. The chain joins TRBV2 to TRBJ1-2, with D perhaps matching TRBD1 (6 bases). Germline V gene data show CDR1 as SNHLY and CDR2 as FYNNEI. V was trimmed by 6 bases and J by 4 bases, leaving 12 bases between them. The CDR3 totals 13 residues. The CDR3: CASSAQGLYGYTF. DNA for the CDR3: TGTGCCAGCAGCGCACAGGGCCTCTATGGCTACACCTTC.

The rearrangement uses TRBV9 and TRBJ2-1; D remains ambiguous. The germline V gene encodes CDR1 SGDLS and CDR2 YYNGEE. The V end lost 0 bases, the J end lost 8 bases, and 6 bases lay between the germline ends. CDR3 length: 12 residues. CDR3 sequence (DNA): TGTGCCAGCAGCGTAGCTCCCCATGAGCAGTTCTTC. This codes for CASSVAPHEQFF.

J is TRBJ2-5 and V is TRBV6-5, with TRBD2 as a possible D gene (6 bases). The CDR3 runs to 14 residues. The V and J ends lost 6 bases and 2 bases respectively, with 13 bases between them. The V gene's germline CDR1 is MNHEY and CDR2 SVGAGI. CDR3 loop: CASSDRDLQETQYF. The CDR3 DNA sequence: TGTGCCAGCAGCGACCGGGACTTACAAGAGACCCAGTACTTC.

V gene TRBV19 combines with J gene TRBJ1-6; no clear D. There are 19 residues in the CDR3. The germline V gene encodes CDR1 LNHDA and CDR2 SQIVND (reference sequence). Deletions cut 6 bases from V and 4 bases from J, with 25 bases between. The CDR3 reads CASRTRAAFPGGYNSPLHF. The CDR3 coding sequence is TGTGCCAGTAGGACCCGGGCCGCGTTCCCCGGAGGATATAATTCACCCCTCCACTTT.

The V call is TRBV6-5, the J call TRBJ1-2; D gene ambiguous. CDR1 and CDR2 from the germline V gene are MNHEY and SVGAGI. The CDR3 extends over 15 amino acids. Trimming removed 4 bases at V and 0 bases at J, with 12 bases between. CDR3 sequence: CASSSPQLANYGYTF. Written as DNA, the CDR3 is TGTGCCAGCAGTTCCCCACAGTTAGCTAACTATGGCTACACCTTC.

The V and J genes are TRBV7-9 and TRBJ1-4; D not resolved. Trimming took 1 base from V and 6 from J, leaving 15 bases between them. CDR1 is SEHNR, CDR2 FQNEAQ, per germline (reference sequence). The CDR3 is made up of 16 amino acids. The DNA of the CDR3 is TGTGCCAGCAGCTTAGGCCTAGTCATGAGCGATGAAAAACTGTTTTTT. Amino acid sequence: CASSLGLVMSDEKLFF.

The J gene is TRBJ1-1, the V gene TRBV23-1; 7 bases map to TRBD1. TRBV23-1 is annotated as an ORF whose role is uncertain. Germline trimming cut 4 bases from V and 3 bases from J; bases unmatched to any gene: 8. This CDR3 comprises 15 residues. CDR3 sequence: CASSPRQGRYTEAFF. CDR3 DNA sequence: TGCGCCAGCAGTCCGAGACAGGGCAGGTACACTGAAGCTTTCTTT.

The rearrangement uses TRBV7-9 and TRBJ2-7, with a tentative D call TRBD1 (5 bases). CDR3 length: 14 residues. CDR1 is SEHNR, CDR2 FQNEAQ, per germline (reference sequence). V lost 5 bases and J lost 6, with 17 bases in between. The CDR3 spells CASSAADRVSEQYF. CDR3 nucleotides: TGTGCCAGCAGCGCAGCCGACAGAGTCAGCGAGCAGTACTTC.

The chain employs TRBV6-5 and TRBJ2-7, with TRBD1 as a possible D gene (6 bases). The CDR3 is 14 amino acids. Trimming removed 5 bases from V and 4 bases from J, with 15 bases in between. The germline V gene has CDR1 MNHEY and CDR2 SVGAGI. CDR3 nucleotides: TGTGCCAGCAGTGGTGGACAGTTAGATTACGAGCAGTACTTC. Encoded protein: CASSGGQLDYEQYF.

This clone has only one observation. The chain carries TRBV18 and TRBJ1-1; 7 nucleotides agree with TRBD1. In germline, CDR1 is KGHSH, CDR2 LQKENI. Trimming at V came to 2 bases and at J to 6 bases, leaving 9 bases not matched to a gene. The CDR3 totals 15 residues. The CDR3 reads CASSPTRGRAAEAFF. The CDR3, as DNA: TGTGCCAGCTCACCAACGAGGGGGCGAGCGGCTGAAGCTTTCTTT. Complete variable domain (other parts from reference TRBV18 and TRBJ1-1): NAGVMQNPRHLVRRRGQEARLRCSPMKGHSHVYWYRQLPEEGLKFMVYLQKENIIDESGMPKERFSAEFPKEGPSILRIQQVVRGDSAAYFCASSPTRGRAAEAFFGQGTRLTVV.

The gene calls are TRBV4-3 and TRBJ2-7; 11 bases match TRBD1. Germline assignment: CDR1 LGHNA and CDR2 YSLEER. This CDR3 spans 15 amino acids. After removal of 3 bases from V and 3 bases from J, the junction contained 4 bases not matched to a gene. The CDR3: CASSHSGTGGYEQYF. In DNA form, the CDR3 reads TGCGCCAGCAGCCACTCCGGGACAGGGGGCTACGAGCAGTACTTC.

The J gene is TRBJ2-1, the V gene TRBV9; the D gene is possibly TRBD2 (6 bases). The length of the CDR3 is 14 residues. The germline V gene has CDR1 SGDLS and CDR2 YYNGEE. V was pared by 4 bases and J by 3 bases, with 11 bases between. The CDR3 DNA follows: TGTGCCAGCAGCCGGGGGACGTTCTACAATGAGCAGTTCTTC. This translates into CASSRGTFYNEQFF.

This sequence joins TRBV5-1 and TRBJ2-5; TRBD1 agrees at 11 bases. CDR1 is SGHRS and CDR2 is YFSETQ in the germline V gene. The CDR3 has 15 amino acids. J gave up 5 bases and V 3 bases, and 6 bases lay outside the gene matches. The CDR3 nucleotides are TGCGCCAGCAGCTCGGACAGGGGGCAGGGGGAGACCCAGTACTTC. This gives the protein CASSSDRGQGETQYF.

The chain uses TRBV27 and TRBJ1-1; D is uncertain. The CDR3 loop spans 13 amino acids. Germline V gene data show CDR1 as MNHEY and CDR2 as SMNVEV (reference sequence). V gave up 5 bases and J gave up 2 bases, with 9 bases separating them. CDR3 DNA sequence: TGTGCCAGCAGTCCCCGGTTTAACACTGAAGCTTTCTTT. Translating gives CASSPRFNTEAFF.

The CDR3 reads CASSFLGDNQPQHF. DNA for the CDR3: TGTGCCAGCAGCTTTTTGGGGGACAATCAGCCCCAGCATTTT. The V and J genes are TRBV7-9 and TRBJ1-5, with a possible D match to TRBD1 (5 bases). The V end was cut by 3 bases, the J end by 3 bases, with 9 bases between. The length of the CDR3 is 14 residues. Germline V gene lookup returns CDR1 SEHNR and CDR2 FQNEAQ (reference sequence).

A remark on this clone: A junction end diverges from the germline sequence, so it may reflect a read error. CDR3 sequence: CASSAPGLSSHEQYF. The CDR3 region has the DNA TGTGCCAGCAGTGCTCCGGGACTTTCCTCCCACGAGCAGTACTTC. The chain combines TRBV6-5 with TRBJ2-7; D possibly corresponds to TRBD2 (6 bases). CDR1 is MNHEY and CDR2 is SVGAGI in the germline V gene. CDR3 size: 15 residues.

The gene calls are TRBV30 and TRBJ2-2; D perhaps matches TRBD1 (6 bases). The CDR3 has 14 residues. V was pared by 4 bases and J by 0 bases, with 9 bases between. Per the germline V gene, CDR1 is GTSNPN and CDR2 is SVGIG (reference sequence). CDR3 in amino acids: CAWTRGPNTGELFF. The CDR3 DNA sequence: TGTGCCTGGACCAGGGGCCCGAACACCGGGGAGCTGTTTTTT.

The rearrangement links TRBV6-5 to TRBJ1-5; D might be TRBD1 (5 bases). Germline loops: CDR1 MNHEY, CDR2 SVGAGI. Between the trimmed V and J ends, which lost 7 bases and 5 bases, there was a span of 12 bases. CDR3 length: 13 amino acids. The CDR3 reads CASTNRLYQPQHF. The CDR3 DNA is TGTGCCAGCACTAACAGGTTGTATCAGCCCCAGCATTTT.

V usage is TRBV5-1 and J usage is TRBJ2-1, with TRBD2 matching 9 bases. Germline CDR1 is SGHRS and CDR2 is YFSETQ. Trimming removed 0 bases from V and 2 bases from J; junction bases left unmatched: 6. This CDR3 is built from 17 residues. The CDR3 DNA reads TGCGCCAGCAGCTTGGCCCCCCTAGCGGGACCCTACAATGAGCAGTTCTTC. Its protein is CASSLAPLAGPYNEQFF.

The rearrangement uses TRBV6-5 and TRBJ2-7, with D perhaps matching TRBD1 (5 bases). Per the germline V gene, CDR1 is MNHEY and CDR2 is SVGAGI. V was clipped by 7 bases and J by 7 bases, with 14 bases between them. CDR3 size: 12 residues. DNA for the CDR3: TGTGCCAGCACCGACCGCAACAGGGAGCAGTACTTC. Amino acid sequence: CASTDRNREQYF.

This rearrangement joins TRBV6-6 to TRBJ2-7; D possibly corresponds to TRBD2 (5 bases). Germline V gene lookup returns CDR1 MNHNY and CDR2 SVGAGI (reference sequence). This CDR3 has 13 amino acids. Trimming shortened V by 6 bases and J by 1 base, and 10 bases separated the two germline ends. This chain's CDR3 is CASRAGLSYEQYF. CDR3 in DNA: TGTGCCAGCAGAGCTGGACTTTCCTACGAGCAGTACTTC.

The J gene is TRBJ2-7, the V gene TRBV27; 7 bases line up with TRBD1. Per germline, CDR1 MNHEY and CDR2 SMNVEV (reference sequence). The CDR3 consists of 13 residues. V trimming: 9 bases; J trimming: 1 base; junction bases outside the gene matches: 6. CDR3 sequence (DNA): TGTGCCAGTAGACGGGACAGTTCCTACGAGCAGTACTTC. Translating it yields CASRRDSSYEQYF.

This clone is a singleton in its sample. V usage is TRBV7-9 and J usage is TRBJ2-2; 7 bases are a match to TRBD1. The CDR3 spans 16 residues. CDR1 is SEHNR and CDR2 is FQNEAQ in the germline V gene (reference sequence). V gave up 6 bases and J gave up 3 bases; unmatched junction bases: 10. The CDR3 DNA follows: TGTGCCAGCAGTCGACAGGGTCTAAAAGACACCGGGGAGCTGTTTTTT. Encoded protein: CASSRQGLKDTGELFF.

The CDR3 loop is CASSRTPRTTNEKLFF. The CDR3 nucleotides are TGCGCCAGCAGCCGGACTCCGCGAACAACTAATGAAAAACTGTTTTTT. The chain combines TRBV4-1 with TRBJ1-4; D remains ambiguous. V lost 4 bases to trimming and J lost 0 bases, with 12 bases between them. There are 16 residues in the CDR3. Germline V gives CDR1 MGHRA, CDR2 YSYEKL.